Detailed here is one T cell receptor beta chain. Germline assignment: CDR1 LGHDT and CDR2 YNNKEL (reference sequence). This CDR3 is built from 15 residues. Trimming removed 1 base from V and 5 bases from J, with 12 bases in between. Survey-level TCR beta sequencing used the immunoSEQ assay. Libraries were prepared by immunoSEQ multiplex PCR; TCRdb keeps only in-frame clonotypes and omits some of them. This sample yields 68,000 or so clones, of which approximately 92% are seen a single time; around 4.6% belongs to the top ten. This TCR came from a man aged 40-49 years with rheumatoid arthritis. The sequencing sample was made of PBMCs. The chain uses TRBV3-1 (or the pseudogene TRBV3-2) and TRBJ1-5; D is ambiguous. CDR3: CASSQGYGEYQPQHF. The CDR3 DNA is TGTGCCAGCAGCCAAGGGTACGGTGAGTATCAGCCCCAGCATTTT.